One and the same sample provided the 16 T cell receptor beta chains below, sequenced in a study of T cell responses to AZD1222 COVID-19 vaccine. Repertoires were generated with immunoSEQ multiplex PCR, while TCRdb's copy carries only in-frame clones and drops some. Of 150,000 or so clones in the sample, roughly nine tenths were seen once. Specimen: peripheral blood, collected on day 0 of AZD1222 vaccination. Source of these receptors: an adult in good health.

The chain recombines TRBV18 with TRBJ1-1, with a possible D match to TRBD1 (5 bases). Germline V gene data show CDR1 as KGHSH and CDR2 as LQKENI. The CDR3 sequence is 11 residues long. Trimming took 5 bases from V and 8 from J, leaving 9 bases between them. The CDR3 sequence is CASSGGSEAFF. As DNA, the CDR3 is TGTGCCAGCTCAGGGGGAAGCGAAGCTTTCTTT.

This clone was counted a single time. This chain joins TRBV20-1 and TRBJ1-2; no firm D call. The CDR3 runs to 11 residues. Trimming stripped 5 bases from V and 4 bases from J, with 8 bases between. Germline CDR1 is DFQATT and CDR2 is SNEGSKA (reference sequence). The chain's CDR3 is CSAPASYGYTF. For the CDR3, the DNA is TGCAGTGCTCCCGCCAGCTATGGCTACACCTTC.

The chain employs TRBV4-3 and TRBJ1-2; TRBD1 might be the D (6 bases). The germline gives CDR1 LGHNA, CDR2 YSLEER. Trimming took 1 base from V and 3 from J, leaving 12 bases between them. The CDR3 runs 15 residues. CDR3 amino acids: CASSQGVAGDYGYTF. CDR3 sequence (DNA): TGCGCCAGCAGCCAAGGTGTGGCAGGGGACTATGGCTACACCTTC.

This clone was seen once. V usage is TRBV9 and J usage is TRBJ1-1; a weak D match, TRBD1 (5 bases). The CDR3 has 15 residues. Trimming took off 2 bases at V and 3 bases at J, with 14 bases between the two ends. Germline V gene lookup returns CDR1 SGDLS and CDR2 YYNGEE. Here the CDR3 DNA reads TGTGCCAGCAGCGTTCAGGGTGGCCCTGACACTGAAGCTTTCTTT. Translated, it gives CASSVQGGPDTEAFF.

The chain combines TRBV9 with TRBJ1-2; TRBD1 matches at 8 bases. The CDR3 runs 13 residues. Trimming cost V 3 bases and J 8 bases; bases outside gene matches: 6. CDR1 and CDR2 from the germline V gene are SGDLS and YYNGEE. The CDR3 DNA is TGTGCCAGCAGCGCTCGGACAGGGATAGGCTACACCTTC. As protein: CASSARTGIGYTF.

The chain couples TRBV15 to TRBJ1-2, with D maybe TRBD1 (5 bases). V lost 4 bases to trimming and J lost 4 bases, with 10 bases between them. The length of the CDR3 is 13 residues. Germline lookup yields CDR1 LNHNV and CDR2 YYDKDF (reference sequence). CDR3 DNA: TGTGCCACCAGCATAGGGGAGGCCTATGGCTACACCTTC. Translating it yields CATSIGEAYGYTF.

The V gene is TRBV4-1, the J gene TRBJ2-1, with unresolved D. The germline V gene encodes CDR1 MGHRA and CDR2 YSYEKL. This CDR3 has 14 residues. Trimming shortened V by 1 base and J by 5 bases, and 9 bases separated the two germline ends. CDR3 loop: CASSQVQRDNEQFF. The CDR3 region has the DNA TGCGCCAGCAGCCAAGTTCAGCGTGACAATGAGCAGTTCTTC.

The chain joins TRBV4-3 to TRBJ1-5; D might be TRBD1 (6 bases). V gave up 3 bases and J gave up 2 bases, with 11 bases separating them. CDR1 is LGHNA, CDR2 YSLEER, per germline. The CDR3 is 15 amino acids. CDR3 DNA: TGCGCCAGCAGCCATTCGGAGGGGGGCAATCAGCCCCAGCATTTT. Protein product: CASSHSEGGNQPQHF.

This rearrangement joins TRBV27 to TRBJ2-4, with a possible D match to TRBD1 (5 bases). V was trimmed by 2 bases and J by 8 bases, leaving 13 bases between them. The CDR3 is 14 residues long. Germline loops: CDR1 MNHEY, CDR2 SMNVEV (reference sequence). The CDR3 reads CASSLRAARDIQYF. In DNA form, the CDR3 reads TGTGCCAGCAGTTTACGGGCGGCCAGGGACATTCAGTACTTC.

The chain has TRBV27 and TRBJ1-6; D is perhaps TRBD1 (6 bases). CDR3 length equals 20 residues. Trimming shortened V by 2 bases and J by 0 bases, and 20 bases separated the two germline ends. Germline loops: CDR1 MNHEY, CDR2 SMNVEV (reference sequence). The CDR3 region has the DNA TGTGCCAGCAGTTTAAATTTTGGGGTGCAGGGGAGCTCCTATAATTCACCCCTCCACTTT. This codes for CASSLNFGVQGSSYNSPLHF.

CDR3 sequence (DNA): TGCAGCGTTGAAGATCCGGGAGTAAAGAACACTGAAGCTTTCTTT. Translated: CSVEDPGVKNTEAFF. The gene calls are TRBV29-1 and TRBJ1-1; D remains ambiguous. Trimming cost V 0 bases and J 1 base, with 12 bases left between them. Germline lookup yields CDR1 SQVTM and CDR2 ANQGSEA. The CDR3 has 15 residues.

The CDR3 spells CATSRDIGREETQYF. CDR3 DNA sequence: TGTGCCACCAGCAGAGATATTGGGAGGGAAGAGACCCAGTACTTC. V is TRBV15 and J is TRBJ2-5; 7 bases map to TRBD2. The germline gives CDR1 LNHNV, CDR2 YYDKDF (reference sequence). The trim removed 0 bases at V and 3 bases at J, leaving 4 bases unmatched. The CDR3 has 15 amino acids.

CDR3 DNA sequence: TGTGCCAGTAGTATAATCCGGGTTCAGAGCAATCAGCCCCAGCATTTT. Translation: CASSIIRVQSNQPQHF. This chain connects TRBV19 to TRBJ1-5; D remains ambiguous. The CDR3 is 16 amino acids. V lost 2 bases and J 1 base, leaving 12 bases between the germline ends. Germline CDR1 is LNHDA and CDR2 is SQIVND (reference sequence).

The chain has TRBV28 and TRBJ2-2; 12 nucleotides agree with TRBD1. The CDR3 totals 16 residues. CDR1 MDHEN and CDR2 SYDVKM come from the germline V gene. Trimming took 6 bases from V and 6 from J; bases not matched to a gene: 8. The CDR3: CASRSPGTGGPGELFF. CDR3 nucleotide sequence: TGTGCCAGCAGATCCCCCGGGACAGGGGGCCCCGGGGAGCTGTTTTTT.

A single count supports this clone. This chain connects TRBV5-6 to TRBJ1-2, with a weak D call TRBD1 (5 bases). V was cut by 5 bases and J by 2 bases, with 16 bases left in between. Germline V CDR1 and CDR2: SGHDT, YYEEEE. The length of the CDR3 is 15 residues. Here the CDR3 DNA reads TGTGCCAGCAGGCTAGGCGTTTCAGGGAACTATGGCTACACCTTC. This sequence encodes CASRLGVSGNYGYTF.

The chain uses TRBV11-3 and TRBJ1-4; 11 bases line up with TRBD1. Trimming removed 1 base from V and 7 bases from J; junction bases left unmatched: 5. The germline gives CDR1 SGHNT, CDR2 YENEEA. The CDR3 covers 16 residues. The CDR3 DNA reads TGTGCCAGCAGCTTAGGGACAGGGGGCAGCGGTGAAAAACTGTTTTTT. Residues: CASSLGTGGSGEKLFF.